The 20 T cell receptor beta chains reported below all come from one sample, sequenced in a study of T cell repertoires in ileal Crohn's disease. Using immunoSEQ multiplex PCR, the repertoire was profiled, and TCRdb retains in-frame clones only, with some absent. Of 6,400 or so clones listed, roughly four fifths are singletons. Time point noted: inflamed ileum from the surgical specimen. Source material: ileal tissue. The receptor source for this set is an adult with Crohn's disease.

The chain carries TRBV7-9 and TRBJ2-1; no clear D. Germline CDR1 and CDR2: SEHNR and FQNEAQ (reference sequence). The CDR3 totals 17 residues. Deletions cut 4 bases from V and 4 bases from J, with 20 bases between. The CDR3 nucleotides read TGTGCCAGCAGCTCACTACCGAATTGGGCTGGGTACAATGAGCAGTTCTTC. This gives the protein CASSSLPNWAGYNEQFF.

CDR3 DNA sequence: TGTGCCAGCAGTGAATTCGGCACAGATACGCAGTATTTT. Protein sequence: CASSEFGTDTQYF. This sequence joins TRBV25-1 and TRBJ2-3; unclear D gene. This CDR3 has 13 residues. Trimming cost V 1 base and J 1 base, with 3 bases left between them. In germline, CDR1 is MGHDK, CDR2 SYGVNS.

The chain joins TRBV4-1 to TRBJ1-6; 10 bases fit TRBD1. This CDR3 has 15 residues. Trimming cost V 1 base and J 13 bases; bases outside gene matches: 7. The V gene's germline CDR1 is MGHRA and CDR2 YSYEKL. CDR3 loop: CASSQVGSGQGPLHF. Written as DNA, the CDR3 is TGCGCCAGCAGCCAAGTGGGGTCGGGACAGGGGCCCCTCCACTTT.

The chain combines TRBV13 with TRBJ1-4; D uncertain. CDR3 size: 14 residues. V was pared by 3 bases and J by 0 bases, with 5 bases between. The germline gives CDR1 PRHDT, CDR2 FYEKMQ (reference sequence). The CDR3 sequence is CASSFSATNEKLFF. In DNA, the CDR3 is TGTGCCAGCAGCTTCTCGGCAACTAATGAAAAACTGTTTTTT.

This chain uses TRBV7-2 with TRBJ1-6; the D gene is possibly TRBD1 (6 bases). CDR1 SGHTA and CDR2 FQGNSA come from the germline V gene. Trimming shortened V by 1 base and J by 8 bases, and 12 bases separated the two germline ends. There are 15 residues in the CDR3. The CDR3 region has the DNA TGTGCCAGCAGCTTAGTTGCAGGGGTCTATTCACCCCTCCACTTT. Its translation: CASSLVAGVYSPLHF.

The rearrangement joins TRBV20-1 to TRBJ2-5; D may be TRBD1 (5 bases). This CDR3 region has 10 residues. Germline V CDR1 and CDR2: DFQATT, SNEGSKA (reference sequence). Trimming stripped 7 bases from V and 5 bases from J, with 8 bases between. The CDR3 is CSEGLETQYF. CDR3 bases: TGCAGTGAGGGGCTGGAGACCCAGTACTTC.

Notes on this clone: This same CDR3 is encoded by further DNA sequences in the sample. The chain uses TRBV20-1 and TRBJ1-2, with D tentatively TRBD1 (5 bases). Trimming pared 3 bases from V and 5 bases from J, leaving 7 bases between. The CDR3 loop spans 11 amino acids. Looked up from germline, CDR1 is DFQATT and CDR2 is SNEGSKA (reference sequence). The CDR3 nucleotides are TGCAGTGCTAGCTCAGGGTATGGCTACACCTTC. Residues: CSASSGYGYTF.

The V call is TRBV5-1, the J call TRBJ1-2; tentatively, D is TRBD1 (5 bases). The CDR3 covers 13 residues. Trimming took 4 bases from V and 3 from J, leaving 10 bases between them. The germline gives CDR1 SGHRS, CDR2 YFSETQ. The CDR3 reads CASSPRVDYGYTF. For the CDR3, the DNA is TGCGCCAGCAGCCCCAGGGTAGACTATGGCTACACCTTC.

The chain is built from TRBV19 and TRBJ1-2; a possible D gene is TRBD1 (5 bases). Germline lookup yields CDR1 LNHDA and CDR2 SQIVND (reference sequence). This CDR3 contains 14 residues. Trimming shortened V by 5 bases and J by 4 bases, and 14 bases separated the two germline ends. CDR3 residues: CASSLGVRVYGYTF. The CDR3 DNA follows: TGTGCCAGTAGTCTAGGGGTTCGGGTCTATGGCTACACCTTC.

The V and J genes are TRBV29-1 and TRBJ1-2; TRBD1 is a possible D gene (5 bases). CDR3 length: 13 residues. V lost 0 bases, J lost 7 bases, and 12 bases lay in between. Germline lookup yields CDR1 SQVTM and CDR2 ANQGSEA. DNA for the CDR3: TGCAGCGTTGAAGATCGGGGGGTCGCTGGCTACACCTTC. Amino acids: CSVEDRGVAGYTF.

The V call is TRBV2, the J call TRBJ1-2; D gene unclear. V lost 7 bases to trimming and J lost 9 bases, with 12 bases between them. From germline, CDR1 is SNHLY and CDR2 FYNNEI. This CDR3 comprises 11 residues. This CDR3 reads CASMYGGSYTF. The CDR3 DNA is TGTGCCAGCATGTACGGAGGGAGCTACACCTTC.

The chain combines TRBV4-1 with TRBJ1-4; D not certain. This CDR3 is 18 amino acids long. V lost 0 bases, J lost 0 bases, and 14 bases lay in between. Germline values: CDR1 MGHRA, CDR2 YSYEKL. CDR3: CASSQDHGRPATNEKLFF. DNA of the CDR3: TGCGCCAGCAGCCAAGATCATGGCAGACCTGCAACTAATGAAAAACTGTTTTTT.

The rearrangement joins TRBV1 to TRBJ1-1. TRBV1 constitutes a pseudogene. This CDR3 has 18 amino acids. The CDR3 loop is CTSSQDPFALRSLTEAFF. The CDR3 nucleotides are TGCACCAGCAGCCAAGATCCTTTCGCTCTCCGATCGCTCACTGAAGCTTTCTTT.

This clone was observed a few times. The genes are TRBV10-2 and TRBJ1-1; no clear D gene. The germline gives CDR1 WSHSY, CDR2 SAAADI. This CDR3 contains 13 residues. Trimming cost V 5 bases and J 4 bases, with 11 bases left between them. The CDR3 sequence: CASSTGVGTEAFF. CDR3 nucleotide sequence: TGCGCCAGCAGTACCGGGGTGGGCACTGAAGCTTTCTTT.

The CDR3 DNA reads as TGTGCCAGCAGCCAGTTTGTCAGTAGCACAGATACGCAGTATTTT. Protein: CASSQFVSSTDTQYF. J is TRBJ2-3 and V is TRBV14, with no clear D. Trimming took 3 bases from V and 0 from J, leaving 10 bases between them. Germline assignment: CDR1 SGHDN and CDR2 FVKESK. This CDR3 is 15 amino acids long. Variable domain in full (rest from reference TRBV14 and TRBJ2-3): EAGVTQFPSHSVIEKGQTVTLRCDPISGHDNLYWYRRVMGKEIKFLLHFVKESKQDESGMPNNRFLAERTGGTYSTLKVQPAELEDSGVYFCASSQFVSSTDTQYFGPGTRLTVL.

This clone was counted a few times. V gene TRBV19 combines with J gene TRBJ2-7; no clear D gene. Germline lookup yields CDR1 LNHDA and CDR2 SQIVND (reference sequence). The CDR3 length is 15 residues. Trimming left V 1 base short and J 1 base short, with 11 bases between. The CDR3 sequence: CASSIGAPDSYEQYF. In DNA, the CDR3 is TGTGCCAGTAGTATAGGGGCTCCGGATTCCTACGAGCAGTACTTC.

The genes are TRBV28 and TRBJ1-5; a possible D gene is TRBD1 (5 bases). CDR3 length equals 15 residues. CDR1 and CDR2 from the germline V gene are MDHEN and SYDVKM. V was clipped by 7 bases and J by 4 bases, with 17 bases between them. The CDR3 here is CASTQRGTYNQPQHF. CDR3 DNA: TGTGCCAGCACCCAGCGGGGGACCTATAATCAGCCCCAGCATTTT.

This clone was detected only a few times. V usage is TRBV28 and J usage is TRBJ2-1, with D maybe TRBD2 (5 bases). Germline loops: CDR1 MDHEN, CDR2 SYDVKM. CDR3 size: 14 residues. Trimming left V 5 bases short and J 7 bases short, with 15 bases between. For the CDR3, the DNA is TGTGCCAGCAGTGAGAGACACCCGGGAAATGAGCAGTTCTTC. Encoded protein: CASSERHPGNEQFF.

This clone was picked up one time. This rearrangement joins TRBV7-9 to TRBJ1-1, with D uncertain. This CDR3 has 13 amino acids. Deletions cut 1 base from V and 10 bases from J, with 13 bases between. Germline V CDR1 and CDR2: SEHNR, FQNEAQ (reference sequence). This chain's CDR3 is CASSLVVTVGAFF. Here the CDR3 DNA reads TGTGCCAGCAGCTTAGTAGTAACAGTGGGAGCTTTCTTT.

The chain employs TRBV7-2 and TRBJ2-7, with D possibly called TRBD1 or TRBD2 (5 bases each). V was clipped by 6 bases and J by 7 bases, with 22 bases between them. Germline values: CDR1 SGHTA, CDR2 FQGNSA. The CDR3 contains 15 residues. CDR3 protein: CASSRGRRWSGEQYF. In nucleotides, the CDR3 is TGTGCCAGCAGTCGGGGCAGGCGCTGGTCGGGAGAGCAGTACTTC.